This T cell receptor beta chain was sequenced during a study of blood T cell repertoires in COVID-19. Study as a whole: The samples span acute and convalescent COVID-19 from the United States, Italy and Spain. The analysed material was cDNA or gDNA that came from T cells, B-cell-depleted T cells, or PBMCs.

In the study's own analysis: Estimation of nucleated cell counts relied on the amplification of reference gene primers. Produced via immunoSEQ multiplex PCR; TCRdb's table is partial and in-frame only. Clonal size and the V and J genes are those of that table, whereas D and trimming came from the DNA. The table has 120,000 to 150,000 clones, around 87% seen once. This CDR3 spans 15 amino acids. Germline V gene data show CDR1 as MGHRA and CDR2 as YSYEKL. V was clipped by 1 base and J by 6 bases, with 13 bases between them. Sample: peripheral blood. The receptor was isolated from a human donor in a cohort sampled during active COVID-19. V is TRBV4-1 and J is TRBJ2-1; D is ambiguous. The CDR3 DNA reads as TGCGCCAGCAGCCAAGCCCTGGAGCGAGGCAATGAGCAGTTCTTC. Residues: CASSQALERGNEQFF.